Following are 13 T cell receptor beta chains from one sample sequenced in a study of blood T cell repertoires in COVID-19. Assay used: immunoSEQ multiplex PCR; TCRdb lists only in-frame clones, some missing. The sample has over 150,000 clones; over 90% are singletons. Sequencing was done on a sample of peripheral blood. The origin of the receptors is a man aged 50 to 60 with acute or convalescent COVID-19.

V usage is TRBV10-3 and J usage is TRBJ1-5, with D tentatively TRBD1 (5 bases). CDR1 is ENHRY, CDR2 SYGVKD, per germline. The germline V and J ends were trimmed by 10 bases and 4 bases, with 11 bases remaining between them. The CDR3 sequence is 12 residues long. CDR3 in DNA: TGTGCCACTAGTGGGGGGAATCAGCCCCAGCATTTT. It is translated as CATSGGNQPQHF.

The chain has TRBV27 and TRBJ2-2; 7 positions match TRBD1. V shed 6 bases and J 0 bases; nucleotides not matched to a gene: 1. CDR1 is MNHEY, CDR2 SMNVEV, per germline (reference sequence). The CDR3 is made up of 14 amino acids. This CDR3 reads CASRGTANTGELFF. DNA of the CDR3: TGTGCCAGCAGAGGGACAGCGAACACCGGGGAGCTGTTTTTT.

J is TRBJ1-2 and V is TRBV2; 10 bases map to TRBD1. V was pared by 4 bases and J by 8 bases, with 10 bases of the junction left unmatched. This CDR3 comprises 15 residues. Germline V gives CDR1 SNHLY, CDR2 FYNNEI. The CDR3 DNA is TGTGCCAGCAGTGCAGGAGACAGGGGGCGGCGGGGCTACACCTTC. This encodes CASSAGDRGRRGYTF.

The chain uses TRBV6-5 and TRBJ2-6; D gene unclear. This CDR3 spans 16 amino acids. Per germline, CDR1 MNHEY and CDR2 SVGAGI. The ends were cut back, 2 bases at V and 0 bases at J, with 8 bases in the middle. Written as DNA, the CDR3 is TGTGCCAGCAGTTACGGCGGCAGCTCTGGGGCCAACGTCCTGACTTTC. Amino acids: CASSYGGSSGANVLTF.

The rearrangement uses TRBV7-9 and TRBJ2-7, with D maybe TRBD1 (6 bases). Germline CDR1 and CDR2: SEHNR and FQNEAQ (reference sequence). Trimming stripped 3 bases from V and 0 bases from J, with 21 bases between. The CDR3 runs 18 residues. The CDR3 spells CASSFAPGAYLTSYEQYF. DNA for the CDR3: TGTGCCAGCAGCTTTGCCCCAGGGGCATACCTCACCTCCTACGAGCAGTACTTC.

The V call is TRBV7-2, the J call TRBJ2-2; TRBD2 matches at 9 bases. Germline trimming cut 5 bases from V and 5 bases from J; bases unmatched to any gene: 9. The germline V gene encodes CDR1 SGHTA and CDR2 FQGNSA. The CDR3 runs to 16 residues. Here the CDR3 reads CASSLQRGATTGELFF. CDR3 nucleotide sequence: TGTGCCAGCAGCCTTCAGCGGGGGGCGACGACCGGGGAGCTGTTTTTT.

This sequence joins TRBV2 and TRBJ2-3; D is possibly TRBD1 (6 bases). Germline V gene lookup returns CDR1 SNHLY and CDR2 FYNNEI. The V end was cut by 6 bases, the J end by 2 bases, with 18 bases between. This CDR3 contains 16 residues. The CDR3 is CASRATGTNLTDTQYF. CDR3 DNA: TGTGCCAGCAGAGCTACCGGGACAAATCTCACAGATACGCAGTATTTT.

The CDR3 DNA follows: TGTGCCAGCAGCTCTAGGGACAGCTATCAAGAGACCCAGTACTTC. It encodes CASSSRDSYQETQYF. This chain connects TRBV28 to TRBJ2-5; 7 positions match TRBD1. The CDR3 length is 15 residues. V shed 6 bases and J 2 bases; nucleotides not matched to a gene: 9. Germline CDR1 reads MDHEN; CDR2 reads SYDVKM.

The chain employs TRBV28 and TRBJ2-1; 8 bases are a match to TRBD2. Trimming removed 6 bases from V and 2 bases from J; junction bases left unmatched: 6. CDR3 length equals 15 residues. Germline-derived CDR1 and CDR2 are MDHEN and SYDVKM. The CDR3: CASRGREAPYNEQFF. CDR3 sequence (DNA): TGTGCCAGCAGGGGGCGGGAGGCCCCCTACAATGAGCAGTTCTTC. Drawing the rest from reference TRBV28 and TRBJ2-1, the complete variable domain is DVKVTQSSRYLVKRTGEKVFLECVQDMDHENMFWYRQDPGLGLRLIYFSYDVKMKEKGDIPEGYSVSREKKERFSLILESASTNQTSMYLCASRGREAPYNEQFFGPGTRLTVL.

The chain joins TRBV27 to TRBJ2-2, with TRBD2 matching over 10 bases. This CDR3 comprises 17 residues. After removal of 5 bases from V and 6 bases from J, the junction contained 12 bases not matched to a gene. Germline V CDR1 and CDR2: MNHEY, SMNVEV (reference sequence). The CDR3 nucleotides read TGTGCCAGCAGTCCCCAGCTAAGCGGGAGGGTTTCCGGGGAGCTGTTTTTT. Its translation is CASSPQLSGRVSGELFF.

The chain is built from TRBV28 and TRBJ2-2; tentative D call: TRBD2 (6 bases). CDR1 is MDHEN and CDR2 is SYDVKM in the germline V gene. The CDR3 totals 15 residues. The V gene lost 4 bases and the J gene lost 4 bases, with 13 bases spanning the gap. The DNA of the CDR3 is TGTGCCAGCAGTTCCTTGGGAGGCAGCACCGGGGAGCTGTTTTTT. Protein sequence: CASSSLGGSTGELFF.

The gene calls are TRBV7-9 and TRBJ1-5, with TRBD1 as a possible D gene (5 bases). The length of the CDR3 is 16 residues. Trimming shortened V by 1 base and J by 6 bases, and 16 bases separated the two germline ends. Per germline, CDR1 SEHNR and CDR2 FQNEAQ (reference sequence). CDR3 coding DNA: TGTGCCAGCAGCTTAGACGGCGCAGGGTTAGGTCAGCCCCAGCATTTT. The encoded protein is CASSLDGAGLGQPQHF. The full variable domain, in which reference TRBV7-9 and TRBJ1-5 provide the parts outside the CDR3, is DTGVSQNPRHKITKRGQNVTFRCDPISEHNRLYWYRQTLGQGPEFLTYFQNEAQLEKSRLLSDRFSAERPKGSFSTLEIQRTEQGDSAMYLCASSLDGAGLGQPQHFGDGTRLSIL.

This clone was observed a single time. The gene calls are TRBV7-2 and TRBJ2-1; TRBD2 agrees at 7 bases. CDR1 is SGHTA, CDR2 FQGNSA, per germline. The length of the CDR3 is 15 residues. J lost 3 bases, V lost 5 bases, and 7 bases had no gene match. The CDR3 reads CASSPTGGGYNEQFF. The CDR3 region has the DNA TGTGCCAGCAGCCCGACGGGGGGAGGCTACAATGAGCAGTTCTTC.